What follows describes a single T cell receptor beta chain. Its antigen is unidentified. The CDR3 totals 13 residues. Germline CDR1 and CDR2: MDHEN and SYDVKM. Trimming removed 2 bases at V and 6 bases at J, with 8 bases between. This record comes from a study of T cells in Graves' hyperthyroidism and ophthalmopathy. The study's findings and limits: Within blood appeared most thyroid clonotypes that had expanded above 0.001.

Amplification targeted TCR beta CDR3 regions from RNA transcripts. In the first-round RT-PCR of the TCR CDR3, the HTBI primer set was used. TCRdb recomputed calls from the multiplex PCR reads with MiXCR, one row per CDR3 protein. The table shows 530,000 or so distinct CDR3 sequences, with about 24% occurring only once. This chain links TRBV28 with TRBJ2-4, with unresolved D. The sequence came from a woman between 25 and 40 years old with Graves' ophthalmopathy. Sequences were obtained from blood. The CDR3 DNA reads TGTGCCAGCAGTTTAAACGCCTTAAACATTCAGTACTTC. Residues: CASSLNALNIQYF.